This entry describes one T cell receptor beta chain. This receptor's antigen is unknown. One base away there is no much larger clone; base qualities are not given. This specimen belongs to a study of shared clonotypes between healthy human individuals (dated by TCRdb to 2019 to 2021). Concerning the study at large: The cohort comprised a couple of women and a few men aged 18 to 49 years. For each donor, CD4 naive and CD4 memory were each run on three plates, CD8 naive on two plates, and CD8 memory on one plate. To estimate repertoire size and how much clonotype sharing occurs between individuals, the study deeply sequenced the blood TCR repertoires of five healthy adults. Libraries were prepared and TCR repertoires were sequenced by different laboratories using diverse techniques, in order to increase sequencing depth and limit assay-specific biases. Leukapheresis yielded between about 0.9 and 9.5 billion PBMCs per donor. What the authors observed across the whole study: The small number of donors limited the genetic and exposure-history diversity represented. Rarefaction of sorted-subset datasets indicated incomplete sequencing despite the large sequencing depth. Pairwise subsampling led to the expectation that sequencing depth would affect the degree of clonotype sharing among donors. Compared with non-shared clonotypes, the clonotypes found in all four sorted-subset donors had higher generation probabilities. Naive subsets generally had larger estimated clonotype richness than memory subsets did. Roughly 5% of naive CD4, approximately 3.7% of naive CD8, approximately 2.2% of memory CD4, and about 0.4% of memory CD8 clonotypes were shared across a handful of donors. Sampling was restricted to blood, and TCR repertoires in tissues likely differ from the TCR repertoires found in blood.

At the junction V is shortened by 4 bases and J by 0 bases, with 16 bases in between. The germline V gene (reference sequence) provides CDR1 SGHNT and CDR2 YYREEE. The CDR3 covers 16 residues, taking in both the cysteine and the phenylalanine. The sequence is cut down to CDR3 DNA, 48 bases in frame from base 1. Using the deep immunoSEQ assay, multiplex PCR amplified TCR CDR3 regions from genomic DNA. For each cell subset, the extracted genomic DNA was distributed evenly across all wells of several immunoSEQ 96-well plates, and each plate served as one replicate. For sorted subsets, approximately 210 ng genomic DNA, equal to some 30,000 T cell genomes, was loaded into each replicate PCR. Purified libraries were quantified with a Qubit 3.0 fluorometer, sized on a Bioanalyzer 2100, and re-quantified with the KAPA Library Quantification kit. Every immunoSEQ 96-well plate was sequenced on a dedicated single-read 150-cycle Illumina NextSeq 550 flow cell. The paper's processing steps were these. The immunoSEQ output contained only junctional sequences without quality scores, so filtering could not match that applied to full-length reads. To assign V/J genes and CDR3, sequences were annotated against IMGT germline references using PyIR, a Python wrapper for IgBLAST v1.9. Reads were removed for weak V/J assignments (E-value above 1e-6), missing CDR3, stop codons, out-of-frame junctions, or ambiguous translated residues. A V3J clonotype was defined by an identical inferred V gene, J gene, and CDR3 amino acid sequence. To compute the percentage overlap between repertoires, the number of shared unique clonotypes was divided by the size of the smaller repertoire. Repertoire richness was assessed with RTK rarefaction, the Chao1 estimator, and Recon v2.1 estimates of unobserved clonotypes. OLGA was used to compute generation probabilities for all TCRbeta clonotypes that the gDNA method yielded from a handful of donors. TCRdb mirrors the immuneACCESS table, restricted to in-frame sequences. Some clones are absent from its copies; in checked studies, under half trace to an unresolved V gene, and the reason for the others is unknown. From that table come the V and J calls and clone size; the DNA was used to work out D and trimming. Here the sample has approximately 2,300,000 clones; about 90% occur a single time. The top ten clonotypes cover around 0.38% of the sample.

The donors were healthy, HIV-negative adults with no recently reported acute infections or vaccinations. Every donor was a Caucasian adult residing in Nashville, Tennessee, USA. Magnetic negative selection was used to enrich CD4+ T cells, after which naive cells were positively selected on CD45RA and the negative fraction became the memory subset. Blood was obtained by leukapheresis, after which PBMCs were separated by Ficoll-Histopaque density gradient centrifugation and cryopreserved in liquid nitrogen vapor phase. Analytical flow cytometry was used to check the purity and quantity of each magnetically sorted T cell population. From each sorted fraction, genomic DNA was isolated and quantified by UV absorbance on a Nanodrop 2000c.

The sequencing input was naive CD4+ T cells from PBMCs. The sample's cell subset or site label, in plain terms: CD45RA+ positively selected. This TCR came from a man between 18 and 29 years old in good health. Some clones in this sample may be carry-over from other donors' samples. The sequence joins TRBV5-4 to TRBJ1-1; the D gene remains uncertain. This receptor has the CDR3 CASSRGTMRVNTEAFF. The DNA sequence is as follows: TGTGCCAGCAGCCGAGGCACAATGAGGGTGAACACTGAAGCTTTCTTT.